A selection of T cell receptor beta chains follows, all from one sample in a study of control samples from healthy donors and cancer patients. Clones were sequenced by immunoSEQ multiplex PCR, and TCRdb holds only the in-frame ones, with some missing. Of some 90,000 clones listed, approximately 90% are singletons. The sequenced material came from blood. All receptors come from a woman aged 30 to 39 in good health. Each CDR3 is given with its conserved first and last residue. A D gene is named only where the DNA matches it firmly. Where a row states a size, it is once, few, many or the class of an expanded clone; other rows omit it.

clone size,D gene,V gene,J gene,CDR3 DNA,CDR3 protein
NA,NA,TRBV2,TRBJ1-1,TGTGCCAGCAGTCGCGGGCCCACTGAAGCTTTCTTT,CASSRGPTEAFF
NA,NA,TRBV7-3,TRBJ1-1,TGTGCCAGCAGCTTGAGCCGGAACACTGAAGCTTTCTTT,CASSLSRNTEAFF
once,NA,TRBV30,TRBJ2-4,TGTGCCTGGAGGTGGGAAAACATTCAGTACTTC,CAWRWENIQYF
few,NA,TRBV7-9,TRBJ2-3,TGTGCCAGCAGCTTAGGGACAGATACGCAGTATTTT,CASSLGTDTQYF
NA,NA,TRBV7-9,TRBJ1-1,TGTGCCAGCAGCCTGACAGCTTCCGAAGCTTTCTTT,CASSLTASEAFF
NA,NA,TRBV5-1,TRBJ2-3,TGCGCCAGCAGCTTGGGTGACCCGGCCAGCACAGATACGCAGTATTTT,CASSLGDPASTDTQYF
once,NA,TRBV6-5,TRBJ1-3,TGTGCCAGCCACTCGGGGGCGGTTGGAAACACCATATATTTT,CASHSGAVGNTIYF
once,TRBD2,TRBV5-1,TRBJ2-5,TGCGCCAGCAGAATCCCAACTAGCGGGAGTAGGGAGACCCAGTACTTC,CASRIPTSGSRETQYF
NA,NA,TRBV20-1,TRBJ2-5,TGCAGTGCCTCTTGGGGGACCCAGTACTTC,CSASWGTQYF
NA,NA,TRBV19,TRBJ2-1,TGTGCCAGTAGTATCGTCGGTGAGCAGTTCTTC,CASSIVGEQFF
NA,NA,TRBV4-1,TRBJ2-4,TGCGCCAGCAGCCAAGATTCGGGTCTGGGGGTAGGCAAAAACATTCAGTACTTC,CASSQDSGLGVGKNIQYF
NA,NA,TRBV7-8,TRBJ2-3,TGTGCCAGCAGCCCCTACCGGCTCCAGGGGGCTTTGGTGGGAGGGCTGGTAAGAGATACGCAGTATTTT,CASSPYRLQGALVGGLVRDTQYF
NA,TRBD1,TRBV19,TRBJ1-5,TGTGCCAGTAGTATTTATAGACAGGGGGCTCAGCCCCAGCATTTT,CASSIYRQGAQPQHF
NA,NA,TRBV6-5,TRBJ1-6,TGTGCCAGCAGTCGGACCCGAAATAATTCACCCCTCCACTTT,CASSRTRNNSPLHF
once,TRBD2,TRBV28,TRBJ2-7,TGTGCCAGCGACCCCAAGGGACTAGCGGGGAACGAGCAGTACTTC,CASDPKGLAGNEQYF
NA,NA,TRBV21-1,TRBJ2-7,TGTGCCACGCGGGAAGGGCAGAGACGCTCCTACGAGCAGTACTTC,CATREGQRRSYEQYF
NA,NA,TRBV15,TRBJ1-1,TGTGCCACCAGCAGAGAAGGGGCCAGAATGAACACTGAAGCTTTCTTT,CATSREGARMNTEAFF
few,NA,TRBV7-9,TRBJ2-7,TGTGCCAGCAGCTCTTGGACCGGACGGACCTACGAGCAGTACTTC,CASSSWTGRTYEQYF
NA,NA,TRBV10-2,TRBJ1-5,TGCGCCAGCTCACCAATGAGCAATCAGCCCCAGCATTTT,CASSPMSNQPQHF
NA,TRBD2,TRBV3-1/TRBV3-2,TRBJ2-1,TGTGCCAGCAGCCAACGGCTAGCGGGGGGGTGGGTTGGTGAGCAGTTCTTC,CASSQRLAGGWVGEQFF
once,TRBD1,TRBV5-1,TRBJ1-2,TGCGCCAGCAGCTTGGACAGGGGCGGTGGCTACACCTTC,CASSLDRGGGYTF
once,NA,TRBV9,TRBJ1-2,TGTGCCAGCAGCGTAGTACGGGGGATCAGCTACACCTTC,CASSVVRGISYTF
NA,TRBD1,TRBV7-9,TRBJ1-1,TGTGCCAGCAGCTTAGTGCAGGGGGGAACTGAAGCTTTCTTT,CASSLVQGGTEAFF
NA,NA,TRBV7-2,TRBJ2-1,TGTGCCAGCAGCTTAGAGGTCGGGGGCGAGTTCTTC,CASSLEVGGEFF
NA,TRBD1,TRBV6-5,TRBJ1-5,TGTGCCAGCAGCCCGGACAGGGGCAATCAGCCCCAGCATTTT,CASSPDRGNQPQHF
NA,TRBD2,TRBV11-2,TRBJ2-7,TGTGCCAGCAGCCCCCCCGGGCTAGCGGGATCCTACGAGCAGTACTTC,CASSPPGLAGSYEQYF
NA,NA,TRBV6-4,TRBJ2-3,TGTGCCAGCAGTGAACAGGGAGGCACAGATACGCAGTATTTT,CASSEQGGTDTQYF
NA,NA,TRBV19,TRBJ2-7,TGTGCCATCCGGGGGTCCGGGGACGAGCAGTACTTC,CAIRGSGDEQYF
NA,NA,TRBV7-9,TRBJ2-3,TGTGCCAGCAGCTTAGGGACCGGGACTGCCCTGGATACGCAGTATTTT,CASSLGTGTALDTQYF
NA,NA,TRBV7-8,TRBJ1-6,TGTGCCAGCAGCTTATTAATTGGGGCGAGTAATTCACCCCTCCACTTT,CASSLLIGASNSPLHF